This entry lists 7 T cell receptor beta chains sequenced from one sample in a study of cytomegalovirus exposure and HLA in healthy donors. The primer mix had 60 Vbeta and 13 Jbeta primers. Some clones are missing from TCRdb's copy, which holds only in-frame ones; the method was immunoSEQ multiplex PCR. The repertoire holds roughly 150,000 clones, over 65% seen once, with 10% to 15% in the top ten. The specimen was PBMCs. The receptors derive from a man aged 40-49 years in good health and CMV-seropositive.

This clone was detected once. The chain recombines TRBV6-6 with TRBJ2-1, with a possible D match to TRBD2 (6 bases). This CDR3 contains 12 residues. Trimming stripped 8 bases from V and 3 bases from J, with 8 bases between. CDR1 is MNHNY, CDR2 SVGAGI, per germline (reference sequence). The CDR3 is CASGRNYNEQFF. The CDR3 DNA reads as TGTGCCAGCGGGAGGAACTACAATGAGCAGTTCTTC.

The chain is built from TRBV5-1 and TRBJ2-1; D is unclear. V shed 4 bases and J shed 5 bases, with 19 bases lying between them. The CDR3 runs to 16 residues. The germline gives CDR1 SGHRS, CDR2 YFSETQ. CDR3 amino acids: CASSPPFTAPHNEQFF. The CDR3 DNA is TGCGCCAGCAGCCCTCCTTTTACAGCCCCCCACAATGAGCAGTTCTTC.

The V call is TRBV10-3, the J call TRBJ2-1; 9 nucleotides match TRBD2. After removal of 0 bases from V and 8 bases from J, the junction contained 8 bases not matched to a gene. Germline V lookup: CDR1 ENHRY, CDR2 SYGVKD. The CDR3 covers 16 residues. The CDR3 sequence is CAISESHAGGFDEQFF. The CDR3 DNA is TGTGCCATCAGTGAGTCCCACGCGGGAGGGTTCGATGAGCAGTTCTTC.

This clone was seen only a few times. J is TRBJ2-5 and V is TRBV10-3; 7 bases fit TRBD1. CDR1 is ENHRY, CDR2 SYGVKD, per germline. J lost 2 bases, V lost 3 bases, and 6 bases had no gene match. There are 15 residues in the CDR3. CDR3 DNA: TGTGCCATCAGTGACTATGCAGGGGGACAAGAGACCCAGTACTTC. Its translation is CAISDYAGGQETQYF.

V gene TRBV18 combines with J gene TRBJ2-1, with no clear D. This CDR3 is 15 amino acids long. In germline, CDR1 is KGHSH, CDR2 LQKENI. Trimming removed 2 bases at V and 8 bases at J, with 16 bases between. The CDR3 DNA is TGTGCCAGCTCACCATTTACCCCACCGCAGGATGAGCAGTTCTTC. Its translation: CASSPFTPPQDEQFF.

V usage is TRBV2 and J usage is TRBJ2-1; D uncertain. This CDR3 region has 10 residues. Trimming pared 6 bases from V and 6 bases from J, leaving 3 bases between. Per the germline V gene, CDR1 is SNHLY and CDR2 is FYNNEI. The CDR3 region is CASRSNEQFF. The CDR3, as DNA: TGTGCCAGCAGGAGCAATGAGCAGTTCTTC.

The CDR3 sequence is CASSPPDRDYTEAFF. DNA of the CDR3: TGTGCCAGCTCACCACCGGACAGGGATTACACTGAAGCTTTCTTT. J is TRBJ1-1 and V is TRBV18, with 8 bases lining up with TRBD1. There are 15 residues in the CDR3. Germline CDR1 is KGHSH and CDR2 is LQKENI. J was trimmed by 3 bases and V by 0 bases; bases with no gene match: 3.